This T cell receptor beta chain is from a study of cytomegalovirus exposure and HLA in healthy donors. Study-wide context: In a later analysis, the roughly 120 validation repertoires were reported to have used the same platform as the approximately 690 first-cohort repertoires. Points from the study as a whole: Researchers reported that a few CMV-associated chains were confirmed in vitro as CMV antigen-specific. Among TCR beta chains, those listed as cytomegalovirus-associated numbered approximately 150.

In this sample, this clone turned up once. The antigen is unknown. The sample carries other DNA sequences with the same CDR3. The donors were members of the approximately 130-subject validation cohort (separate from the roughly 680-subject first cohort). The repertoire was sequenced with immunoSEQ multiplex PCR; TCRdb's copy has only in-frame clones and lacks some. The data hold roughly 180,000 clones, with 86% observed a single time. This TCR was recovered from a young man in good health and CMV-seropositive. Material for sequencing was PBMCs.

DNA for the CDR3: TGTGCCAGCAGTTACGGAGCGAACACCGGGGAGCTGTTTTTT. Its protein product is CASSYGANTGELFF. The chain joins TRBV6-5 to TRBJ2-2; D is unclear. CDR3 length: 14 amino acids. Germline CDR1 reads MNHEY; CDR2 reads SVGAGI. The germline V and J ends were trimmed by 2 bases and 0 bases, with 4 bases remaining between them.